These T cell receptor beta chains were read from a single sample in a study of cytomegalovirus exposure and HLA in healthy donors. Assay used: immunoSEQ multiplex PCR; TCRdb lists only in-frame clones, some missing. The sample holds over 100,000 clones; roughly three fifths are singletons and the top ten take less than 3%. Sequencing was done on a sample of PBMCs. Every receptor here comes from a woman aged 40 to 50 in good health and CMV-seronegative. Each CDR3 is given with its conserved first and last residue. A D gene is named only where the DNA matches it firmly. Clone size is not always given. Where it is, it says once, few, many or a class for expanded clones.

>TRBD1|-|TRBV4-2|TRBJ1-2
CASSPDRETYGYTF
TGTGCCAGCAGTCCCGACAGGGAAACATATGGCTACACCTTC
>TRBD1|-|TRBV11-3|TRBJ2-3
CASSPKTRQGIFTDTQYF
TGTGCCAGCAGCCCCAAGACCAGACAGGGGATATTCACAGATACGCAGTATTTT
>TRBD1|few|TRBV4-1|TRBJ2-3
CASSQDEGTGVGDTQYF
TGCGCCAGCAGCCAAGATGAAGGGACAGGGGTGGGAGATACGCAGTATTTT
>TRBD1|-|TRBV18|TRBJ2-5
CASSRQRGPVETQYF
TGTGCCAGCTCACGTCAAAGGGGGCCGGTTGAGACCCAGTACTTC
>-|few|TRBV28|TRBJ2-7
CASSLGRDYEQYF
TGTGCCAGCAGCCTTGGCCGGGACTACGAGCAGTACTTC
>-|few|TRBV9|TRBJ1-2
CASSVRDSLYGYTF
TGTGCCAGCAGCGTCCGGGATTCCCTTTATGGCTACACCTTC
>-|-|TRBV5-1|TRBJ2-5
CASSLAEQGHETQYF
TGCGCCAGCAGCTTGGCCGAACAGGGACACGAGACCCAGTACTTC
>-|-|TRBV2|TRBJ2-3
CASSRGARTDTQYF
TGTGCCAGCAGTCGGGGGGCCAGAACAGATACGCAGTATTTT
>TRBD2|-|TRBV7-9|TRBJ2-5
CASSLGGNKETQYF
TGTGCCAGCAGCCTCGGGGGGAATAAAGAGACCCAGTACTTC
>-|-|TRBV27|TRBJ1-2
CASSLRQDGGYTF
TGTGCCAGCAGTCTCCGACAAGATGGGGGCTACACCTTC
>-|few|TRBV19|TRBJ1-6
CASNAGDWGSPLHF
TGTGCCTCAAACGCAGGGGATTGGGGGTCACCCCTCCACTTT
>-|once|TRBV27|TRBJ2-7
CASSSDPGGEQYF
TGTGCCAGCAGTTCGGACCCAGGAGGGGAGCAGTACTTC
>-|-|TRBV4-3|TRBJ2-2
CASSGTGGAWELFF
TGCGCCAGCAGCGGAACGGGGGGCGCATGGGAGCTGTTTTTT
>-|few|TRBV5-6|TRBJ1-1
CASSFPDSILNTEAFF
TGTGCCAGCAGCTTTCCGGACAGTATTCTGAACACTGAAGCTTTCTTT
>TRBD1|-|TRBV19|TRBJ1-1
CASGDSNTEAFF
TGTGCCAGTGGGGACAGCAACACTGAAGCTTTCTTT
>TRBD2|-|TRBV2|TRBJ2-3
CATIASVLADTQYF
TGTGCCACCATAGCCTCCGTACTAGCGGATACGCAGTATTTT
>-|-|TRBV9|TRBJ2-3
CASSVAEITDTQYF
TGTGCCAGCAGCGTAGCGGAGATCACAGATACGCAGTATTTT
>-|-|TRBV5-1|TRBJ1-2
CASSLTGDNYGYTF
TGCGCCAGCAGCTTGACGGGTGATAACTATGGCTACACCTTC
>TRBD2|once|TRBV19|TRBJ2-3
CASKTAGGSTDTQYF
TGTGCCAGTAAAACTGCGGGGGGTAGTACAGATACGCAGTATTTT
>TRBD1|-|TRBV5-4|TRBJ2-1
CASRAGGNDEQFF
TGTGCCAGCAGGGCAGGGGGCAATGATGAGCAGTTCTTC
>-|few|TRBV19|TRBJ2-5
CASSIVLGETQYF
TGTGCCAGTAGTATAGTCCTCGGGGAGACCCAGTACTTC
>TRBD2|-|TRBV9|TRBJ2-2
CASSVDQGLATGELFF
TGTGCCAGCAGCGTAGATCAGGGACTAGCAACCGGGGAGCTGTTTTTT
>-|-|TRBV28|TRBJ1-6
CASRPRLAGSSPLHF
TGTGCCAGCAGACCCCGCTTGGCGGGGAGTTCACCCCTCCACTTT
>-|-|TRBV18|TRBJ1-2
CASSPSDRNYGYTF
TGTGCCAGCTCACCCAGCGATCGTAACTATGGCTACACCTTC
>-|-|TRBV30|TRBJ2-7
CAYRDSSTYEQYF
TGTGCCTACCGGGACTCCAGCACCTACGAGCAGTACTTC
>TRBD1|-|TRBV9|TRBJ1-1
CASTLLTGAGAEAFF
TGTGCCAGCACCCTTCTGACAGGGGCCGGAGCTGAAGCTTTCTTT
>TRBD1|-|TRBV10-2|TRBJ1-5
CASKDRVDQPQHF
TGCGCCAGCAAGGACAGGGTCGATCAGCCCCAGCATTTT
>-|few|TRBV27|TRBJ1-6
CASSFRYRDDSPLHF
TGTGCCAGCAGTTTCCGCTACAGGGACGATTCACCCCTCCACTTT
>-|once|TRBV6-4|TRBJ2-1
CASSDGTRYNEQFF
TGTGCCAGCAGTGACGGGACACGGTACAATGAGCAGTTCTTC
>-|few|TRBV7-3|TRBJ2-7
CASSPFGRDGGEQYF
TGTGCCAGCAGCCCCTTCGGACGGGACGGGGGAGAGCAGTACTTC
>-|-|TRBV5-6|TRBJ2-7
CASSGRSSYEQYF
TGTGCCAGCAGCGGGAGGAGCTCCTACGAGCAGTACTTC
>-|-|TRBV5-6|TRBJ1-1
CASSPGGGRYNTEAFF
TGTGCCAGCAGCCCGGGGGGGGGCCGGTATAACACTGAAGCTTTCTTT
>-|-|TRBV30|TRBJ1-1
CAGGAGSFTEAFF
TGTGCCGGGGGGGCAGGGAGTTTCACTGAAGCTTTCTTT
>-|few|TRBV6-1|TRBJ1-2
CASSALYGYTF
TGTGCCAGCAGTGCCCTCTATGGCTACACCTTC
>TRBD1|-|TRBV9|TRBJ1-4
CASSVAGGAREKLFF
TGTGCCAGCAGCGTAGCAGGGGGCGCCCGTGAAAAACTGTTTTTT
>-|-|TRBV9|TRBJ2-1
CASSEGPGNEQFF
TGTGCCAGCAGCGAGGGGCCAGGCAATGAGCAGTTCTTC
>-|-|TRBV2|TRBJ1-6
CASSEDRNNSPLHF
TGTGCCAGCAGCGAGGACAGAAATAATTCACCCCTCCACTTT
>-|-|TRBV9|TRBJ1-1
CASSVLGGNTEAFF
TGTGCCAGCAGCGTATTAGGAGGGAACACTGAAGCTTTCTTT
>-|-|TRBV7-9|TRBJ2-1
CASGDGAVGQFF
TGTGCCAGCGGCGATGGGGCGGTCGGGCAGTTCTTC
>TRBD1|few|TRBV4-3|TRBJ1-5
CASSQDRAGGGQPQHF
TGCGCCAGCAGCCAAGATCGGGCAGGGGGCGGTCAGCCCCAGCATTTT
>TRBD2|-|TRBV28|TRBJ2-2
CASSSGRARGVDGELFF
TGTGCCAGCAGTTCAGGGCGCGCCCGGGGGGTGGACGGGGAGCTGTTTTTT
>TRBD2|-|TRBV5-8|TRBJ2-1
CASSLTSGGWNEQFF
TGTGCCAGCAGCCTGACTAGCGGGGGGTGGAATGAGCAGTTCTTC
>-|few|TRBV19|TRBJ2-1
CASSPGFASNEQFF
TGTGCCAGTTCTCCCGGGTTCGCAAGCAATGAGCAGTTCTTC
>TRBD1|-|TRBV9|TRBJ2-1
CASTQSGQATYNEQFF
TGTGCCAGCACCCAATCGGGACAGGCAACCTACAATGAGCAGTTCTTC
>TRBD1|-|TRBV9|TRBJ1-1
CASSAQGDTEAFF
TGTGCCAGCAGCGCCCAGGGGGACACTGAAGCTTTCTTT
>-|-|TRBV18|TRBJ1-4
CASSPLATNEKLFF
TGTGCCAGCTCACCACTCGCAACTAATGAAAAACTGTTTTTT
>-|-|TRBV5-1|TRBJ2-1
CASSLGPGNEQFF
TGCGCCAGCAGCTTGGGGCCGGGCAATGAGCAGTTCTTC
>-|-|TRBV7-2|TRBJ1-5
CASSLQGGPSNQPQHF
TGTGCCAGCAGCTTGCAGGGTGGGCCGAGCAATCAGCCCCAGCATTTT
>-|once|TRBV5-6|TRBJ2-1
CASSLGQYYNEQFF
TGTGCCAGCAGCTTGGGACAGTACTACAATGAGCAGTTCTTC
>TRBD1|few|TRBV9|TRBJ1-1
CASSETGGAWDTEAFF
TGTGCCAGCAGCGAGACAGGGGGCGCGTGGGACACTGAAGCTTTCTTT
>-|few|TRBV25-1|TRBJ1-5
CASSDGQVSNQPQHF
TGTGCCAGCAGTGACGGTCAGGTGAGCAATCAGCCCCAGCATTTT
>TRBD1|-|TRBV5-1|TRBJ1-2
CASTKGAGGDGYTF
TGCGCCAGCACCAAAGGGGCAGGGGGAGATGGCTACACCTTC
>-|-|TRBV19|TRBJ1-1
CASSIRVEAFF
TGTGCCAGTAGTATCCGAGTTGAAGCTTTCTTT
>-|-|TRBV5-6|TRBJ1-1
CASSSIQGLYTEAFF
TGTGCCAGCAGCTCCATACAGGGATTATACACTGAAGCTTTCTTT
>-|-|TRBV11-2|TRBJ1-1
CASSLGRLMNTEAFF
TGTGCCAGCAGCTTAGGGCGGCTTATGAACACTGAAGCTTTCTTT
>-|-|TRBV6-1|TRBJ2-7
CASSEVEARYEQYF
TGTGCCAGCAGTGAAGTGGAGGCTAGGTACGAGCAGTACTTC
>-|-|TRBV5-4|TRBJ1-1
CASSSVGGDTEAFF
TGTGCCAGCAGCTCGGTGGGGGGGGACACTGAAGCTTTCTTT